The present T cell receptor beta chain was sequenced within a study of spatial heterogeneity in lung cancer. Trimming took 2 bases from V and 5 from J; bases not matched to a gene: 6. Germline assignment: CDR1 MNHNY and CDR2 SVGAGI (reference sequence). This CDR3 comprises 14 residues. Time point described: blood at routine non-recurrence follow-up after resection. In TCRdb, the 5' RACE reads were re-called with MiXCR into one record per CDR3 protein. This repertoire shows 43,000 or so distinct CDR3 sequences, about an eighth found once; its top ten account for 32%. The source was PBMCs, collected at follow-up. V is TRBV6-6 and J is TRBJ2-7; 7 bases map to TRBD1. The sequence was collected from a male donor with early-stage non-small cell lung cancer. The CDR3 here is CASSYLTGPHEQYF. CDR3 nucleotide sequence: TGTGCCAGCAGTTACCTGACAGGGCCCCACGAGCAGTACTTC.